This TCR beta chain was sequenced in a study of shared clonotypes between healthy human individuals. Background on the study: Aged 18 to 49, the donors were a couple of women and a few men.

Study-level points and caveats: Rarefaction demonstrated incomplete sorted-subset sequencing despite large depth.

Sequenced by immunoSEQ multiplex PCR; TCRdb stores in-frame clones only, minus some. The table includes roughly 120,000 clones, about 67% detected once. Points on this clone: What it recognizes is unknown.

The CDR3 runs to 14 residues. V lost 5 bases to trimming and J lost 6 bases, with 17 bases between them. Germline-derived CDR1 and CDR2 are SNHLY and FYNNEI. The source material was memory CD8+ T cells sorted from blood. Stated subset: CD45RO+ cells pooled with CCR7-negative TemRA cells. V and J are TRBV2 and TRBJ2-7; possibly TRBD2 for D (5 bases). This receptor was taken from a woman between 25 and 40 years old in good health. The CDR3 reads CASSSFRGIGEQYF. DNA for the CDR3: TGTGCCAGCAGTTCCTTTCGGGGAATCGGCGAGCAGTACTTC. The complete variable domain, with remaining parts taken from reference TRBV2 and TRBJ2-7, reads EPEVTQTPSHQVTQMGQEVILRCVPISNHLYFYWYRQILGQKVEFLVSFYNNEISEKSEIFDDQFSVERPDGSNFTLKIRSTKLEDSAMYFCASSSFRGIGEQYFGPGTRLTVT.